This record covers a single TCR beta chain. What it recognizes is unknown. The CDR3 has 15 amino acids. In germline, CDR1 is MDHEN, CDR2 SYDVKM. Trimming pared 4 bases from V and 0 bases from J, leaving 9 bases between. Naive CD8 cells lacked CD45RO, underwent positive selection for CCR7 and left out terminally differentiated effector memory CD45RA+ cells. Every donor was a Caucasian adult from Nashville, Tennessee. The data stem from a study of shared clonotypes between healthy human individuals. Overall study findings and caveats: Few donors limited the genetic and exposure-history diversity represented. Naive subsets generally had larger estimated richness than memory subsets. Sequencing depth was predicted to influence how clonotypes are shared among donors.

TCRdb's copy holds only in-frame clones and misses some; the assay was immunoSEQ multiplex PCR. This table has about 1,800,000 clones, about 95% appearing once. Sequencing was carried out using naive CD8+ T cells sorted from blood. The source is a young man in good health. This rearrangement joins TRBV28 to TRBJ1-4; unclear D gene. The CDR3 reads CASSWETATNEKLFF. The CDR3 DNA reads as TGTGCCAGCAGTTGGGAGACGGCAACTAATGAAAAACTGTTTTTT.